This TCR beta chain was obtained from a study of shared clonotypes between healthy human individuals. On the study more broadly: Three CD4 naive, three CD4 memory, two CD8 naive and one CD8 memory plate were used per donor.

With 7 bases removed from V and 2 bases from J, the gap between germline ends came to 9 bases. This CDR3 has 13 amino acids. The germline V gene encodes CDR1 MDHEN and CDR2 SYDVKM. Caucasian adults living in Nashville, Tennessee, provided all samples. Study conclusions and caveats: The donor pool, a small one, limited the genetic and exposure-history diversity represented.

Per the study methods: Quality scores were absent from the junction-only immunoSEQ sequences, so filtering differed. Repertoires were generated with immunoSEQ multiplex PCR, while TCRdb's copy carries only in-frame clones and drops some. V, J and clone size are those of that table, while D and trimming were read from the DNA. The sample gives some 2.3 million clones, 85% to 95% of which show up once; 0.39% is in the top ten. Points on this clone: Its target is not known.

The sample consisted of naive CD4+ T cells from PBMCs. Subset defined: CD45RA+ positively selected. The source is a man between 18 and 29 years old in good health. Some clones in this sample may be carry-over from other donors' samples. This rearrangement joins TRBV28 to TRBJ1-5; TRBD1 is a possible D gene (6 bases). The CDR3 is CASKGGGNQPQHF. The CDR3 coding sequence is TGTGCCAGCAAAGGGGGTGGCAATCAGCCCCAGCATTTT.